This paragraph covers one T cell receptor (beta chain) sequence. Its specificity is unknown. This sample was included in a study of blood T cells in healthy people across ages. Together with a sample-barcoded 5' primer, a J-beta primer mix was included in a second PCR lasting about 7 to 11 cycles. Via MiXCR, TCRdb re-called the 5' RACE reads, giving one row per CDR3 protein. The sample has 900,000 to 950,000 distinct CDR3 sequences; approximately 32% are singletons. Overall study results and limits: The study could not conclusively compare naive and antigen-experienced cells, given its unsorted PBMCs.

This sample also appeared in a second study, on T cells of mothers and their children.

Sequencing was carried out using blood. The sequence derives from a woman between 40 and 55 years old in good health.

For the CDR3, the DNA is TGTGCCAGCACCCTAGGGGACAACCGACCGTTTTTT. Protein product: CASTLGDNRPFF. The chain couples TRBV28 to TRBJ2-2; possible D gene TRBD1, 6 bases. The CDR3 covers 12 residues. V gave up 7 bases and J gave up 16 bases, with 19 bases separating them. Germline CDR1 MDHEN, CDR2 SYDVKM.